The entry below gives a single TCR beta chain sequence along with its context. Antigen unknown. The repertoire was sequenced with immunoSEQ multiplex PCR; TCRdb's copy has only in-frame clones and lacks some. The top ten clones hold more than 0.3% of a sample with about 580,000 clones, 95% to 98% of them seen once. Positively selected for CCR7, the CD45RO-negative cells used as naive CD8 cells excluded terminally differentiated effector memory CD45RA+ cells. These data come from a study of shared clonotypes between healthy human individuals. Study in general: Researchers assigned three CD4 naive, three CD4 memory, two CD8 naive and one CD8 memory plate to each donor. Findings of the study overall: A handful of donors held about 5% of naive CD4 clonotypes in common.

The origin of this receptor is a man aged 25-45 years in good health. The sample was naive CD8+ T cells sorted from blood.

In nucleotides, the CDR3 is TGTGCCAGCAGCCCTCGCTTCTCAGATGAAGCTTTCTTT. It yields the protein CASSPRFSDEAFF. The chain carries TRBV7-6 and TRBJ1-1; D not resolved. The V end was cut by 5 bases, the J end by 7 bases, with 14 bases between. The CDR3 length is 13 residues. In germline, CDR1 is SGHVS, CDR2 FNYEAQ. Full variable domain (missing parts from reference TRBV7-6 and TRBJ1-1): GAGVSQSPRYKVTKRGQDVALRCDPISGHVSLYWYRQALGQGPEFLTYFNYEAQQDKSGLPNDRFSAERPEGSISTLTIQRTEQRDSAMYRCASSPRFSDEAFFGQGTRLTVV.